This is a list of T cell receptor beta chains from one sample in a study of control samples from healthy donors and cancer patients. Clones were sequenced by immunoSEQ multiplex PCR, and TCRdb holds only the in-frame ones, with some missing. Of about 29,000 clones listed, 87% are singletons. The sequencing input was formalin-fixed, paraffin-embedded tissue. These receptors all come from a female donor with melanoma. The CDR3 runs from the conserved cysteine through the conserved F or W. A D gene is named only where the DNA matches it firmly. Expanded clones are given a class, and other clones once, few, many or no size at all.

J gene,D gene,V gene,CDR3 length,clone size,CDR3 protein,CDR3 DNA
TRBJ2-3,TRBD1,TRBV2,14,.,CASKDRVYTDTQYF,TGTGCCAGTAAAGACAGGGTATACACAGATACGCAGTATTTT
TRBJ2-7,TRBD2,TRBV9,15,.,CASSSGLAGVNEQYF,TGTGCCAGCAGCTCCGGACTAGCGGGAGTAAACGAGCAGTACTTC
TRBJ2-1,.,TRBV25-1,16,.,CASSEVGGEKGNEQFF,TGTGCCAGCAGTGAAGTGGGCGGGGAGAAGGGCAATGAGCAGTTCTTC
TRBJ1-3,.,TRBV15,16,.,CATSRDLSGAGNTIYF,TGTGCCACCAGCAGAGATTTGTCGGGTGCTGGAAACACCATATATTTT
TRBJ2-2,TRBD1,TRBV2,12,few,CASRGTGRELFF,TGTGCCAGCAGAGGGACAGGGCGGGAGCTGTTTTTT
TRBJ1-2,TRBD1,TRBV29-1,13,once,CSVENRGNYGYTF,TGCAGCGTTGAAAACAGGGGAAACTATGGCTACACCTTC
TRBJ2-1,TRBD2,TRBV28,13,.,CAGSGTRYNEQFF,TGTGCCGGGTCCGGGACTAGGTACAATGAGCAGTTCTTC
TRBJ1-3,.,TRBV9,16,.,CASSVAAGFAGNTIYF,TGTGCCAGCAGCGTAGCTGCGGGCTTCGCTGGAAACACCATATATTTT
TRBJ2-1,TRBD2,TRBV7-6,16,.,CASSLEGGRALNEQFF,TGTGCCAGCAGCTTAGAAGGCGGGAGGGCCCTCAATGAGCAGTTCTTC
TRBJ1-4,.,TRBV19,14,.,CASRTIATNEKLFF,TGTGCCAGTCGGACGATTGCAACTAATGAAAAACTGTTTTTT
TRBJ1-5,TRBD1,TRBV18,18,.,CASSPGTGGGGVNQPQHF,TGTGCCAGCTCACCCGGGACAGGGGGCGGAGGGGTCAATCAGCCCCAGCATTTT
TRBJ2-7,TRBD1,TRBV5-1,16,.,CASSASSGTGFRGQYF,TGCGCCAGCAGCGCATCTTCTGGGACAGGGTTTAGAGGGCAGTACTTC
TRBJ1-4,TRBD1,TRBV2,14,.,CASSPGQGREKLFF,TGTGCCAGCTCCCCGGGACAGGGACGTGAAAAACTGTTTTTT
TRBJ1-1,TRBD1,TRBV18,14,few,CASSPLTGDTEAFF,TGTGCCAGCTCACCACTGACAGGGGACACTGAAGCTTTCTTT
TRBJ1-1,.,TRBV6-4,11,.,CASHSGTEAFF,TGTGCCAGCCACAGTGGCACTGAAGCTTTCTTT
TRBJ2-2,.,TRBV19,13,.,CASRQGNTGELFF,TGTGCCAGTAGACAGGGAAACACCGGGGAGCTGTTTTTT
TRBJ2-7,.,TRBV27,17,.,CASSLLSSTGPSYEQYF,TGTGCCAGCAGTTTACTTTCTTCTACCGGGCCATCCTACGAGCAGTACTTC
TRBJ1-1,.,TRBV10-2,15,.,CASSRNQGGNTEAFF,TGCGCCAGCAGTAGAAACCAGGGTGGGAACACTGAAGCTTTCTTT
TRBJ2-5,.,TRBV6-2/TRBV6-3,10,few,CASSYETQYF,TGTGCCAGCAGTTACGAGACCCAGTACTTC
TRBJ1-1,TRBD1,TRBV12-3/TRBV12-4,13,.,CASSLNGQGGAFF,TGTGCCAGCAGTTTAAACGGACAGGGGGGAGCTTTCTTT
TRBJ1-1,.,TRBV3-1/TRBV3-2,13,.,CASSPSTLTEAFF,TGTGCCAGCAGCCCTTCTACGTTAACTGAAGCTTTCTTT
TRBJ2-1,.,TRBV19,15,.,CASSISTGAYNEQFF,TGTGCCAGTAGTATTAGTACAGGTGCCTACAATGAGCAGTTCTTC
TRBJ1-1,.,TRBV2,13,.,CASKDRALAEAFF,TGTGCCAGCAAGGACAGAGCTTTGGCTGAAGCTTTCTTT
TRBJ2-1,.,TRBV18,13,.,CASSPSRSDEQFF,TGTGCCAGCTCACCATCGCGCTCCGATGAGCAGTTCTTC
TRBJ2-1,.,TRBV5-1,13,.,CASSSTAYNEQFF,TGCGCCAGCAGCTCGACAGCCTACAATGAGCAGTTCTTC
TRBJ2-2,TRBD1,TRBV29-1,17,.,CSVEGTGDTANTGELFF,TGCAGCGTTGAGGGGACAGGGGACACCGCGAACACCGGGGAGCTGTTTTTT
TRBJ2-3,.,TRBV3-1/TRBV3-2,15,.,CASSPEMKARNTQYF,TGTGCCAGCAGCCCAGAGATGAAGGCGAGAAATACGCAGTATTTT
TRBJ1-2,.,TRBV12-3/TRBV12-4,12,.,CASTLGGVGYTF,TGTGCCAGCACCCTGGGCGGGGTCGGCTACACCTTC
TRBJ2-7,.,TRBV6-6,14,.,CASSYSKAGHEQYF,TGTGCCAGCAGTTACTCGAAGGCAGGGCACGAGCAGTACTTC
TRBJ2-7,TRBD1,TRBV6-5,15,few,CASSYMRQGRGEQYF,TGTGCCAGCAGTTATATGAGACAGGGGAGAGGTGAGCAGTACTTC
TRBJ2-1,.,TRBV7-9,14,.,CASSGRARSNEQFF,TGTGCCAGCAGCGGCCGGGCCAGATCCAATGAGCAGTTCTTC
TRBJ2-5,.,TRBV24-1,13,.,CATSDPPGQTQYF,TGTGCCACCAGTGATCCACCGGGGCAGACCCAGTACTTC
TRBJ2-1,.,TRBV20-1,11,.,CSVRWVDEQFF,TGCAGTGTTAGATGGGTAGATGAGCAGTTCTTC